This TCR beta chain derives from a study of T cells in Graves' hyperthyroidism and ophthalmopathy (dated by TCRdb to the late 2010s). Broadly, across the study: Peripheral blood samples were taken at the time of initial diagnosis, prior to any treatment. To identify TCR V-J signatures that set the groups apart, the researchers used a discovery cohort of more than 95 patients, made up of some 41 with Graves' ophthalmopathy and around 58 with stable Graves' hyperthyroidism. An independent validation cohort of fewer than 20 hyperthyroidism patients and some 15 patients who later progressed to ophthalmopathy tested prospective prediction of ophthalmopathy. The approximately 100 discovery patients were divided at random into training and test sets in a 7:3 ratio. Thyroid tissue and blood T-cell repertoires from six Graves' hyperthyroidism patients were also compared in the study. Following sampling, methimazole starting at 30 mg daily was given to hyperthyroidism patients, and high-dose intravenous methylprednisolone was given to ophthalmopathy patients. The paper reports TCR Vbeta CDR3 sequencing of roughly 140 peripheral blood samples: some 44 ophthalmopathy, under 80 hyperthyroidism and 17 progressor patients. Paper-wide results and their limitations: In validation, progression to ophthalmopathy was predicted by the model with about 70% sensitivity and around 76% specificity, a median of roughly 6 months before onset. Ophthalmopathy was separated from stable hyperthyroidism by a 13 V-J signature model, with over 85% sensitivity and roughly 81% specificity obtained in cross-validation and 80%/75% obtained in testing. No statistical method was used to set the sample size in advance, and investigators knew the group allocation. Most expanded thyroid clonotypes (frequency above 0.001) were also detected in blood, a finding suggesting that blood repertoires may reflect thyroid immune responses.

For this clonotype: This receptor's antigen is unknown. The record has no base qualities; no much larger clone is one base away.

Spanning cysteine to phenylalanine, the CDR3 consists of 15 amino acids. The kept DNA is CDR3 alone, 45 bases in frame from the first base. The CDR1 and CDR2 encoded by the germline V gene are MNHEY and SVGEGT. After removal of 2 bases from V and 5 bases from J, the junction retains 6 bases not matched to a gene. A patient counted as having stable Graves' hyperthyroidism if no progression to ophthalmopathy occurred over 18 months of follow-up. Hyperthyroidism patients were aged 18 to 65 years and newly diagnosed, with disease duration of less than 2 months. The study excluded patients with uncontrolled infections, other autoimmune diseases, pregnancy or lactation. Diagnoses were established on the basis of clinical symptoms, serum thyroxine and TRAb, thyroid ultrasound, and orbital computed tomography. PBMCs were isolated from more than 8 ml of fresh peripheral blood by Ficoll-Paque density gradient centrifugation. Total RNA was extracted with Trizol reagent, and quality was checked on an Agilent 2100 Bioanalyzer.

The TCR beta CDR3 regions were amplified from the RNA transcripts. The first round of RT-PCR for the TCR CDR3 was performed with the HTBI primer set and the Qiagen OneStep RT-PCR kit. The libraries were constructed in a second round of multiplex PCR and then size-selected and purified. Sequencing of the libraries was done on an Illumina HiSeq2000 using paired-end 100 bp reads. In the original analysis: Raw data were processed with SOAPnuke, discarding reads with adapters, uncalled bases, mean Phred below 15, or no exact constant-primer or identifier match. COPE v1.2.5 was used to merge the high-quality paired reads, and each unique nucleotide sequence was defined as a clonotype. MiTCR v1.1 was used to align clonotypes to the IMGT TRBV, TRBD and TRBJ reference segments. Analysis was restricted to V-J combinations with a frequency above 0.0001, which covered over 98% of repertoires. The TCS score was defined as F50 (clonal expansion) divided by E x V (chaos), with BLOSUM62-based TCRdist calculated between CDR3 peptides within each V-J. Welch's t-statistics and random forest reduced just over 500 V-J features to 13, which were used in a naive Bayes classifier (R e1071). Clones were called with MiXCR by TCRdb after fastp trimmed the public reads at Q25, and only in-frame beta chains were retained. Identical CDR3 protein sequences are pooled into one entry, listed with their most common genes and DNA. TCRdb, rather than the study authors, made the V and J calls. Present in this sample are over 500,000 distinct CDR3 sequences, around 15% of which were seen just once. The ten most abundant clones make up 14% of the sample.

The clonotype was recovered from a woman in her 40s with Graves' hyperthyroidism. Here the chain combines TRBV6-2 or TRBV6-3 and TRBJ2-7, with TRBD1 matching 10 junction bases. The specimen was blood. The bases are TGTGCCAGCAGTTACACCGGGACAGGGGCGAACGAGCAGTACTTC. Its protein is CASSYTGTGANEQYF.